This T cell receptor beta chain was identified during a study of blood T cell repertoires in COVID-19 (dated by TCRdb to 2018 to 2020). Turning to the overall study: Samples from collaborators originated in the United States, Italy and Spain and spanned both the acute and convalescent phases of COVID-19. The material from the prospective study consisted of cDNA or gDNA derived from T cells, B-cell-depleted T cells, or PBMCs. The dataset comprised deeply sampled blood TCRbeta repertoires from subjects exposed to, actively infected with, or recovered from COVID-19. The repertoires were released in a freely available public database intended as a resource for research on the immune response to SARS-CoV-2. The samples were drawn from the first 160 participants of the ongoing ImmuneRACE study and from roughly 1,300 subjects provided by 6 global collaborators. Sample metadata almost always included a de-identified subject ID, COVID-19 status, age in years and sex. Where available, HLA class I and class II types were obtained from metadata supplied by the sample provider rather than from assay-based typing. The study at large found these results: Clinical and demographic metadata were provided uncurated, with the amount varying by source and participant.

Sequences SQVTM (CDR1) and ANQGSEA (CDR2) are obtained from the germline V gene. V and J are truncated by 7 bases and 2 bases respectively, leaving an intervening sequence of 11 bases. The CDR3 runs 12 residues from the cysteine to the phenylalanine. Of the read, only the CDR3 DNA is kept; its 36 bases are in frame from base 1. The collaborating institutions used their own protocols to collect whole blood in K2EDTA tubes. For TCRbeta analysis, collaborator samples were shipped as frozen whole blood, as isolated PBMCs, or as DNA extracted from either sample type. Note on this clone: What this receptor recognizes is not known. No clone much larger than this one lies a single base away; base qualities are absent.

TCRbeta CDR3 regions were amplified from genomic DNA using the immunoSEQ Assay, a bias-controlled multiplex PCR. From the authors' description of their analysis: The number of nucleated cells in each sample was estimated by amplification of reference gene primers within the assay. To quantify the absolute abundance of each unique TCRbeta CDR3 rearrangement, sequence reads were collapsed and filtered. For each sample, productive Simpson clonality was calculated as the square root of Simpson's diversity index across productive rearrangements. Drawn from immuneACCESS, this table holds only the in-frame rearrangements with V and J called that TCRdb kept. Clones are partly lost; checked studies trace under half to an unresolved V gene and leave the rest unexplained. Clone size and V and J calls were adopted from that table, with D and trimming inferred from the DNA. The table for this sample lists 150,000 to 200,000 clones; roughly 88% of them were counted only once. The ten largest make up 9.8% of the sample.

The sequenced sample consisted of peripheral blood. The chain is assembled from TRBV29-1 and TRBJ1-2; the D gene remains uncertain. This clonotype originated in a woman older than 75 with acute or convalescent COVID-19. The encoded CDR3 is CSALGGNYGYTF. The DNA sequence is given as TGCAGCGCCCTAGGAGGGAACTATGGCTACACCTTC. With all but the CDR3 taken from the reference TRBV29-1 and TRBJ1-2 genes, the full variable domain is: SAVISQKPSRDICQRGTSLTIQCQVDSQVTMMFWYRQQPGQSLTLIATANQGSEATYESGFVIDKFPISRPNLTFSTLTVSNMSPEDSSIYLCSALGGNYGYTFGSGTRLTVV.